Each of the 6 T cell receptor beta chains below was sequenced from the same sample in a study of patients and donors after allogeneic stem cell transplantation. TCRdb reanalysed the RT-PCR reads using MiXCR and keeps one entry per CDR3 protein. The sample contains approximately 170,000 distinct CDR3 sequences, 24% of which appear only once. Sequenced material: blood, either unsorted or a sorted T cell fraction (not recorded which). These receptors all come from a human donor who was either an allogeneic HSCT recipient or a stem cell or donor lymphocyte infusion donor (not recorded which). It is not recorded whose cells these are; they may come from a transplant donor.

This clonotype has more than one count but fewer than ten. The V call is TRBV4-2, the J call TRBJ2-7; D perhaps matches TRBD2 (6 bases). This CDR3 region has 14 residues. V shed 1 base and J shed 2 bases, with 9 bases lying between them. CDR1 is LGHNA and CDR2 is YNFKEQ in the germline V gene. CDR3 sequence: CASSQGRGTYEQYF. The CDR3 DNA follows: TGTGCCAGCAGCCAAGGGAGGGGAACCTACGAGCAGTACTTC.

This clonotype appeared a few times. The chain recombines TRBV3-1 with TRBJ2-7, with D perhaps TRBD1 or TRBD2 (5 bases each). Trimming removed 4 bases at V and 1 base at J, with 20 bases between. The CDR3 is 17 residues long. Germline V CDR1 and CDR2: LGHDT, YNNKEL (reference sequence). The CDR3 nucleotides are TGTGCCAGCAGCCTTACCCGCTGGGGGAGTCAATCCTACGAGCAGTACTTC. Translating it yields CASSLTRWGSQSYEQYF.

This clonotype showed up just a few times. J is TRBJ2-2 and V is TRBV6-2 or TRBV6-3; 8 nucleotides match TRBD2. Per germline, CDR1 MNHEY and CDR2 SVGEGT. The CDR3 loop spans 15 amino acids. Trimming cost V 5 bases and J 5 bases; bases outside gene matches: 7. In nucleotides, the CDR3 is TGTGCCAGCAGTACCCAGGCTAGCGGGACCGGGGAGCTGTTTTTT. As protein: CASSTQASGTGELFF.

In this sample, this clonotype turned up a few times. J is TRBJ2-1 and V is TRBV7-9; 7 positions agree with TRBD1. The germline gives CDR1 SEHNR, CDR2 FQNEAQ (reference sequence). The CDR3 extends over 15 amino acids. Trimming removed 5 bases from V and 2 bases from J; junction bases left unmatched: 6. CDR3 sequence: CASSPRGTPYNEQFF. DNA of the CDR3: TGTGCCAGCAGCCCCAGGGGGACACCCTACAATGAGCAGTTCTTC.

This chain uses TRBV29-1 with TRBJ2-1, with TRBD2 matching 7 bases. Unmatched junction bases numbered 8, after V lost 3 bases and J lost 0 bases. CDR1 and CDR2 (germline): SQVTM, ANQGSEA. CDR3 size: 16 residues. The CDR3 DNA sequence: TGCAGCGTTGAGAGGTTTGGCGGGAGCTCCTACAATGAGCAGTTCTTC. It specifies CSVERFGGSSYNEQFF.

V gene TRBV3-1 combines with J gene TRBJ2-1, with 7 bases aligning to TRBD2. With 1 base clipped from V and 3 bases from J, the junction kept 3 bases outside the gene matches. Germline V CDR1 and CDR2: LGHDT, YNNKEL (reference sequence). This CDR3 is built from 15 residues. CDR3 loop: CASSQAGGLYNEQFF. The CDR3 region has the DNA TGTGCCAGCAGCCAAGCGGGGGGACTCTACAATGAGCAGTTCTTC.